This T cell receptor beta chain was found in a study of OX40 agonist ivuxolimab in advanced cancers. Regarding the complete study: Ivuxolimab, which targeted the costimulatory receptor OX40 (CD134), was an agonistic, fully human IgG2 monoclonal antibody. Intravenous ivuxolimab was administered to patients every 2 weeks at six dose levels: 0.01, 0.1, 0.3, 1.5, 3 and 10 mg/kg. The monotherapy dose-escalation portion (N of about 50 patients) of the phase I ivuxolimab trial is reported in the paper. In the dose-escalation cohort, 82.7% of patients were male, and the mean age was about 55 years, with a range of 23 to 79. Patients were allowed to have had prior anti-PD-1, anti-PD-L1 or anti-CTLA-4 therapy, and around 40% of the dose-escalation patients had previously received checkpoint inhibitors. The point of sequencing TCRbeta in the periphery was to test whether ivuxolimab changed TCR sequence diversity and drove clonal T-cell expansion. Partial responses were achieved by three dose-escalation patients, of whom one had hepatocellular carcinoma and two had cutaneous melanoma. Of the roughly 52 patients in dose escalation, 19 had hepatocellular carcinoma, some 15 had melanoma, 9 had renal cell carcinoma and 9 had head and neck cancer. Overall results and qualifications from the work: Low levels of normalized T-cell clonal expansion were also shown by some nonresponding patients. After ivuxolimab, CD8+ T cells had more expanded clones than CD4+ T cells on average. Partial responders in the 0.1-3.0 mg/kg groups had among the lowest normalized peripheral clonal expansion, especially among CD8+ T cells. The antigen specificity of the clonally expanded peripheral T cells was not determined. At doses from 0.1 to 3.0 mg/kg, clonal expansion was seen in both CD4+ and CD8+ blood T cells between baseline and week 6.

To sequence the TCRbeta CDR3 region, genomic DNA was isolated from the sorted cells. The immunoSEQ Assay was used to sequence the TCRbeta CDR3 regions. This is the immuneACCESS table as TCRdb keeps it, with only in-frame sequences that have V and J called. A part of the clones is gone; compared with another copy, unresolved V genes explain less than half, and the rest is unexplained. This sample holds 70,000 or so clones; approximately 86% were observed only once. The ten biggest clones cover approximately 2.1% of the sample. CDR1 is given as LGHNA and CDR2 as YNFKEQ, both from the germline V gene. The cysteine opens and the phenylalanine closes a CDR3 of 15 amino acids. The CDR3 DNA has 45 bases and is translated from base 1. At the junction V is shortened by 1 base and J by 5 bases; bases outside the gene matches: 5. Points on this clone: Its specific antigen is unknown. One base away there is no much larger clone; base qualities are not given.

The trial excluded patients who had a history of autoimmune disease or who were on systemic immunosuppression. Peripheral blood for TCR sequencing was collected from all dose cohorts at baseline, on cycle 4 day 1, and on cycle 7 day 1. The samples were taken from a phase I, first-in-human, multicenter, open-label dose-escalation trial of ivuxolimab. Adults with locally advanced or metastatic head and neck squamous cell, hepatocellular, melanoma or renal cell carcinoma were enrolled in the trial. CD4+ and CD8+ T cells were sorted separately from peripheral blood before TCR sequencing. This sample comprised CD4+ or CD8+ T cells sorted from blood, obtained in a trial of the OX40 agonist ivuxolimab. The sequence derives from an adult with an advanced solid tumor such as melanoma, head and neck, liver or kidney cancer. The sequence joins TRBV4-2 to TRBJ1-5; 7 junctional bases match TRBD1. The CDR3 loop reads CASSQAGGLDQPQHF. The bases read TGTGCCAGCAGCCAAGCAGGGGGTTTGGATCAGCCCCAGCATTTT.